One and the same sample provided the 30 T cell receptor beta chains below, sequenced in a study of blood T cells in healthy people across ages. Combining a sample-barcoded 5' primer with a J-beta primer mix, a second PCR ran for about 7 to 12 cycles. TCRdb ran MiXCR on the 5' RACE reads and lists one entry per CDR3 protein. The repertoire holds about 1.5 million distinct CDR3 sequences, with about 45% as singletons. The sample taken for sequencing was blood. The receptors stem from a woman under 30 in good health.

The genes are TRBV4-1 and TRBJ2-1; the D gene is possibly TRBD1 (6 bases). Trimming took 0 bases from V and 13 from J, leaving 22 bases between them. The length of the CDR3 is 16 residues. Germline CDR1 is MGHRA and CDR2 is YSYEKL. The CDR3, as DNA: TGCGCCAGCAGCCAAGATCGCGGGCAGGGGTTCGGGACCCAGTTCTTC. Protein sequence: CASSQDRGQGFGTQFF.

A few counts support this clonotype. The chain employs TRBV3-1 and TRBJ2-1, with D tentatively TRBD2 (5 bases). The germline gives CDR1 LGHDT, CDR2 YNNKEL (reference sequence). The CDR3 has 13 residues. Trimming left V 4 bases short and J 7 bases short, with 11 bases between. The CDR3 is CASSRVTGNEQFF. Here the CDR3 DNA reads TGTGCCAGCAGCCGTGTGACGGGGAATGAGCAGTTCTTC.

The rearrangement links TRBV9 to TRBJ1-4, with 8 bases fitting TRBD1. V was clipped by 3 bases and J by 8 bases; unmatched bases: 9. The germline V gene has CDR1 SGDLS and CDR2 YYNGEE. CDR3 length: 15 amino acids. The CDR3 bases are TGTGCCAGCAGCGCCCGACAGGGGCTATCCGAAAAACTGTTTTTT. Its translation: CASSARQGLSEKLFF.

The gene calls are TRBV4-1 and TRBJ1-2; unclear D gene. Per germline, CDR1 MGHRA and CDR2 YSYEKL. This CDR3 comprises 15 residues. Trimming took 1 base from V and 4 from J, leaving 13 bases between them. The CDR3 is CASSQALQDFYGYTF. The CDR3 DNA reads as TGCGCCAGCAGCCAAGCCCTCCAGGACTTCTATGGCTACACCTTC.

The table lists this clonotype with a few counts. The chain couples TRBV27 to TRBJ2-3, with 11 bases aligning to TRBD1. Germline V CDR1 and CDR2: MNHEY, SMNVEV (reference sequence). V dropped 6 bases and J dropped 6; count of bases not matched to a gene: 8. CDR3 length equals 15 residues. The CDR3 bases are TGTGCCAGCAGCCCATCGGGACAGGGGGGCGATACGCAGTATTTT. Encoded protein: CASSPSGQGGDTQYF.

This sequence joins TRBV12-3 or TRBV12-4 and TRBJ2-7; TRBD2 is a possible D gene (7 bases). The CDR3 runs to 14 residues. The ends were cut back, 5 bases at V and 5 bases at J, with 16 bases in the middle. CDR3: CASSVGGGANEQYF. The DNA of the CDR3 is TGTGCCAGCAGTGTTGGGGGGGGGGCGAACGAGCAGTACTTC.

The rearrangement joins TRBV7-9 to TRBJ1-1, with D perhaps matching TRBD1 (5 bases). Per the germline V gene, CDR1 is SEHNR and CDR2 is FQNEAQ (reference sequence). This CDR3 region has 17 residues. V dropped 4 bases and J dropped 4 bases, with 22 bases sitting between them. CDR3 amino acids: CASSSRVGRGSGTEAFF. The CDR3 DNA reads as TGTGCCAGCAGCTCTAGGGTGGGGCGGGGATCTGGCACTGAAGCTTTCTTT.

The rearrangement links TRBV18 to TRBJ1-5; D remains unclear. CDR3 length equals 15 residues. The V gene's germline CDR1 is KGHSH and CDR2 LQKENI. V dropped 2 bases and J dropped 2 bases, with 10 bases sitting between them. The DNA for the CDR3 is TGTGCCAGCTCACCAGGAATCTTGGGCAATCAGCCCCAGCATTTT. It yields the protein CASSPGILGNQPQHF.

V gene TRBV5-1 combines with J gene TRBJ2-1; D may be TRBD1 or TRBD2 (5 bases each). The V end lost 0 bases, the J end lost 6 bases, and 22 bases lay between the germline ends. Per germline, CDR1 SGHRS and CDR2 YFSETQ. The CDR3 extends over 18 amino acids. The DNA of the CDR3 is TGCGCCAGCAGCTTGGTGGCAGGGTCCCTCCGGGGTTCCAATGAGCAGTTCTTC. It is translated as CASSLVAGSLRGSNEQFF.

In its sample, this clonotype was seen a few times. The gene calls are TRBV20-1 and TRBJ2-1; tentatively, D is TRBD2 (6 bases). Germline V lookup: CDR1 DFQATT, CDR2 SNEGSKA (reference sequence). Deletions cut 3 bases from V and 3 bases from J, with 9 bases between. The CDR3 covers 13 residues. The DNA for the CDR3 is TGCAGTGCTAGCCGGGAGTACTACAATGAGCAGTTCTTC. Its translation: CSASREYYNEQFF.

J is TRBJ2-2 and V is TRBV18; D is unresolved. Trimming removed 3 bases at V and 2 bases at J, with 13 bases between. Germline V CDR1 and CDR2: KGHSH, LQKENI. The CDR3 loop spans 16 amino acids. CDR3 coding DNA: TGTGCCAGCTCACCCCTCTCCGACTCAAACACCGGGGAGCTGTTTTTT. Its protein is CASSPLSDSNTGELFF.

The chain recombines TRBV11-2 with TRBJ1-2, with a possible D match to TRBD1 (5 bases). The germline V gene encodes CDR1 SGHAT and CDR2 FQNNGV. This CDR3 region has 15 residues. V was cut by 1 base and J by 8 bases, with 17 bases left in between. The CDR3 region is CASSLGMGLKFGYTF. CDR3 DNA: TGTGCCAGCAGCTTAGGGATGGGACTCAAATTCGGCTACACCTTC.

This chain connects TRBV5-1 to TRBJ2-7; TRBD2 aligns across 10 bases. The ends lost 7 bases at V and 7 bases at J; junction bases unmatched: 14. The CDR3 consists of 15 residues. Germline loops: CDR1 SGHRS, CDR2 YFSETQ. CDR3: CASGETSGSYNEQYF. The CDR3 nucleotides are TGCGCCAGCGGGGAGACTAGCGGGTCCTACAATGAGCAGTACTTC.

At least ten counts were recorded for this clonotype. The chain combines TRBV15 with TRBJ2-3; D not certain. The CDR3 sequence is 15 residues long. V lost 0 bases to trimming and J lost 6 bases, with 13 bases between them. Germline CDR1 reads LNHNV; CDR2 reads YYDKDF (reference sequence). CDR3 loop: CATSRDLSPADTQYF. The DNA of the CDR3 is TGTGCCACCAGCAGAGATCTTTCCCCAGCGGATACGCAGTATTTT.

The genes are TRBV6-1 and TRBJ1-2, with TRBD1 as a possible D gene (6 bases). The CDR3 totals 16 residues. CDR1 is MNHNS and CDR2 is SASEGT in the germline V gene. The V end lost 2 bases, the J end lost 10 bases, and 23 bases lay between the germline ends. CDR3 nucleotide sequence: TGTGCCAGCAGTGAACAAAGGACAGCCCTCTCCTTTGCCTACACCTTC. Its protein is CASSEQRTALSFAYTF.

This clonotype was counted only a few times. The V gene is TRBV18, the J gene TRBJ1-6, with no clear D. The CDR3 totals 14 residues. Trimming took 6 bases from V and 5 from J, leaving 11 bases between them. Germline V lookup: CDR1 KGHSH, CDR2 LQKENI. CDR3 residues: CASSQVEDNSPLHF. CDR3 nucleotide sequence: TGTGCCAGCTCCCAGGTAGAGGATAATTCACCCCTCCACTTT.

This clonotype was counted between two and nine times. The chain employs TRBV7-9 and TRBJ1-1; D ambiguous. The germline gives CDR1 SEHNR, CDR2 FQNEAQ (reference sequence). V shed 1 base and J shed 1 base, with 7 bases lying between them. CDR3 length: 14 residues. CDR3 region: CASSLVQTNTEAFF. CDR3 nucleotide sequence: TGTGCCAGCAGCTTAGTCCAGACGAACACTGAAGCTTTCTTT.

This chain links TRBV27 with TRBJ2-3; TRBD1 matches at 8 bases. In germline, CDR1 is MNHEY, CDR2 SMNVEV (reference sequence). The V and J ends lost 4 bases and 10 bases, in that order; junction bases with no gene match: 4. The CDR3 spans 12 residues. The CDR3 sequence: CASSSTGAAQYF. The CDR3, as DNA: TGTGCCAGCAGTTCGACAGGGGCAGCGCAGTATTTT.

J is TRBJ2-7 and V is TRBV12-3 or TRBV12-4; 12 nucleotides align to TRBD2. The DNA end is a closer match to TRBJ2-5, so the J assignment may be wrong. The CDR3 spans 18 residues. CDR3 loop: CASSTGTSGWRGQETQYF. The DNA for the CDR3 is TGTGCCAGCAGTACCGGGACTAGCGGGTGGCGGGGGCAAGAGACCCAGTACTTC.

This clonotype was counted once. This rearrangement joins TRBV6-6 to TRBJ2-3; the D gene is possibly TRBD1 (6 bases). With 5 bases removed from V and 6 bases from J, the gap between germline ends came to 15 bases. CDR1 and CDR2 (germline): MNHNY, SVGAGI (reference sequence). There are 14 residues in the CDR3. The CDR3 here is CASSKQQGSDTQYF. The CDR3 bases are TGTGCCAGCAGTAAACAACAGGGCTCGGATACGCAGTATTTT.

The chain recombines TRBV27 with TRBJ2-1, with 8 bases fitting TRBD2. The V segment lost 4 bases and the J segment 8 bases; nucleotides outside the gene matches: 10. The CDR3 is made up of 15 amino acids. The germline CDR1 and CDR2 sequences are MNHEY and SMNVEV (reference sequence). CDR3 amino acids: CASSWEAGGFYEQFF. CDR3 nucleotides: TGTGCCAGCAGTTGGGAGGCGGGAGGCTTCTATGAGCAGTTCTTC.

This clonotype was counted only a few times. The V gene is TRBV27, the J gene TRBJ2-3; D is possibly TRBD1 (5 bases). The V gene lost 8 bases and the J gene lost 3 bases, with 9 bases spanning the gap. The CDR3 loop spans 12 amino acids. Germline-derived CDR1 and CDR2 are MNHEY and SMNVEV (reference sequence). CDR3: CASHQGTDTQYF. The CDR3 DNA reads TGTGCCAGCCACCAGGGAACAGATACGCAGTATTTT.

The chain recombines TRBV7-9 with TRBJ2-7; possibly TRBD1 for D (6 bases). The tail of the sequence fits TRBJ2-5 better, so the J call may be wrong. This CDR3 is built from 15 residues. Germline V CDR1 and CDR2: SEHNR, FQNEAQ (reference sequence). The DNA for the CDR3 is TGTGCCAGCAGCTCCCCCGGACAGTTTCGAGAGACCCAGTACTTC. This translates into CASSSPGQFRETQYF.

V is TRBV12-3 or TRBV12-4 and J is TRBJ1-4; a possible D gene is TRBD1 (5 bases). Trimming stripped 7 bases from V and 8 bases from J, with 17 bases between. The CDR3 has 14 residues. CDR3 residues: CASIDGTGLEKLFF. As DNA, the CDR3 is TGTGCCAGCATAGACGGGACTGGCTTAGAAAAACTGTTTTTT.

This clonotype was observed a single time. The CDR3 DNA reads as TGCGCCAGCAGCCAAGACCCGACTAGCGGGAGACATACGCAGTATTTT. This encodes CASSQDPTSGRHTQYF. The chain is built from TRBV4-3 and TRBJ2-3; 12 positions match TRBD2. The CDR3 consists of 16 residues. Germline CDR1 is LGHNA and CDR2 is YSLEER. V shed 0 bases, J shed 7 bases, and the junction held 5 bases outside the gene matches.

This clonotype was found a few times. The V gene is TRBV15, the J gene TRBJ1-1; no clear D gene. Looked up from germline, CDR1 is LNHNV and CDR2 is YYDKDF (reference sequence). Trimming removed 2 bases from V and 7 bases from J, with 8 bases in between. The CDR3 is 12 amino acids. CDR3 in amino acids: CATSRNGYEAFF. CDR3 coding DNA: TGTGCCACCAGCAGAAACGGTTATGAAGCTTTCTTT. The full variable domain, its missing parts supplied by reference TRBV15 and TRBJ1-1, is DAMVIQNPRYQVTQFGKPVTLSCSQTLNHNVMYWYQQKSSQAPKLLFHYYDKDFNNEADTPDNFQSRRPNTSFCFLDIRSPGLGDTAMYLCATSRNGYEAFFGQGTRLTVV.

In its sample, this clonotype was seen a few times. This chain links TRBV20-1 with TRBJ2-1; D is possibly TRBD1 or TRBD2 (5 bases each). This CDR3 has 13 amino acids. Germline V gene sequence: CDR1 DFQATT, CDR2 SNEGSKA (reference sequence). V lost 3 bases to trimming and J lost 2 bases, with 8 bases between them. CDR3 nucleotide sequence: TGCAGTGCTAGGGGGGACCCCTACAATGAGCAGTTCTTC. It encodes CSARGDPYNEQFF.

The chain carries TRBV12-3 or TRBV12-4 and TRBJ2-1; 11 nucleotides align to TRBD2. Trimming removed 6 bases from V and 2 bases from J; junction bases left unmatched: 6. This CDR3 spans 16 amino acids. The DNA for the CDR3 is TGTGCCAGCAGGCGGACTAGCGGGCTTACCTACAATGAGCAGTTCTTC. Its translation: CASRRTSGLTYNEQFF.

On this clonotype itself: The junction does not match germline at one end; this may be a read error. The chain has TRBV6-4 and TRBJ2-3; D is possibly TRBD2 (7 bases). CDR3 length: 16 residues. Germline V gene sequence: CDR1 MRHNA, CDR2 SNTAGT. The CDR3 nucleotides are TGTGTCAGCAGTGATGAGGGGGGGAATCCCACAGATACGCAGTATTTT. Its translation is CVSSDEGGNPTDTQYF.

The CDR3 loop reads CASGPHLRTAGELFF. The CDR3 coding sequence is TGTGCCAGCGGACCGCATTTACGTACGGCCGGGGAGCTGTTTTTT. The chain couples TRBV6-5 to TRBJ2-2; D is unresolved. Per germline, CDR1 MNHEY and CDR2 SVGAGI. V dropped 8 bases and J dropped 6 bases, with 19 bases sitting between them. The CDR3 runs 15 residues.